The 7 T cell receptor beta chains below were found in one sample sequenced in a study of a mutant IDH1 vaccine in newly diagnosed glioma (dated by TCRdb to the early 2020s). The label giving this sample's time point can be read as: week 11, during vaccination. Every vaccine dose consisted of 300 ug of a 20-mer mutant IDH1 peptide in Montanide, administered subcutaneously together with topical imiquimod. No cognate antigen is known for these TCRs. Libraries were built with the immunoSEQ multiplex PCR assay. Entries here come from immuneACCESS through TCRdb and include only in-frame sequences with V and J called. Some clones fail to appear in such tables; in the studies checked, an unresolved V gene covers under half of the shortfall, and the cause of the remainder is unknown. Here the sample has 110,000 or so clones; 90% occur a single time. The ten largest make up around 0.61% of the sample. The input for sequencing was PBMCs, taken from a glioma patient whose treatment included an IDH1 peptide vaccine. Every receptor here comes from a woman in her forties or fifties with glioma.

In DNA, the CDR3 is TGTGCCAGCAGTTCCCCCGGCGGGAGCAACGAGCAGTACTTC. Amino acid sequence: CASSSPGGSNEQYF. The chain has TRBV28 and TRBJ2-7; 7 bases fit TRBD2. Germline V gene data show CDR1 as MDHEN and CDR2 as SYDVKM. The trim removed 4 bases at V and 5 bases at J, leaving 8 bases unmatched. This CDR3 has 14 amino acids.

V gene TRBV11-3 combines with J gene TRBJ2-1, with TRBD1 matching 8 bases. V lost 6 bases, J lost 1 base, and 5 bases stayed unmatched. Germline CDR1 is SGHNT and CDR2 is YENEEA. This CDR3 region has 15 residues. Here the CDR3 reads CASSRRQGSYNEQFF. Written as DNA, the CDR3 is TGTGCCAGCAGTCGCCGACAGGGGTCCTACAATGAGCAGTTCTTC.

The chain is built from TRBV10-3 and TRBJ1-2, with D uncertain. The V end lost 3 bases, the J end lost 8 bases, and 10 bases lay between the germline ends. This CDR3 contains 12 residues. The germline V gene has CDR1 ENHRY and CDR2 SYGVKD. This CDR3 is CAISDGTGGYTF. CDR3 DNA: TGTGCCATCAGTGACGGTACCGGAGGCTACACCTTC.

The rearrangement links TRBV7-2 to TRBJ2-7, with 7 nucleotides matching TRBD1. Germline assignment: CDR1 SGHTA and CDR2 FQGNSA. CDR3 length: 14 amino acids. Germline trimming cut 5 bases from V and 4 bases from J; bases unmatched to any gene: 8. This CDR3 is CASSPRVRGYEQYF. The CDR3 DNA reads TGTGCCAGCAGCCCTAGAGTCAGGGGGTACGAGCAGTACTTC.

J is TRBJ2-5 and V is TRBV5-5; D uncertain. The J call may be incorrect, as the DNA end agrees better with TRBJ2-7. This CDR3 contains 14 residues. The germline gives CDR1 SGHKS, CDR2 YYEKEE (reference sequence). The CDR3 region is CASTPWVLPYEQYF. The CDR3 region has the DNA TGTGCCAGCACCCCTTGGGTGCTCCCCTACGAGCAGTACTTC.

This chain connects TRBV29-1 to TRBJ2-3; tentative D call: TRBD1 (5 bases). The CDR3 sequence is 14 residues long. Per the germline V gene, CDR1 is SQVTM and CDR2 is ANQGSEA. V was clipped by 4 bases and J by 5 bases, with 16 bases between them. CDR3 loop: CSVAFRRRGDTQYF. For the CDR3, the DNA is TGCAGCGTTGCTTTCCGGAGAAGGGGAGATACGCAGTATTTT.

The chain uses TRBV9 and TRBJ2-2; D may correspond to TRBD1 or TRBD2 (5 bases each). V was trimmed by 0 bases and J by 0 bases, leaving 12 bases between them. This CDR3 comprises 17 residues. Germline values: CDR1 SGDLS, CDR2 YYNGEE. The CDR3 loop is CASSVGGGYANTGELFF. CDR3 nucleotides: TGTGCCAGCAGCGTAGGTGGGGGTTACGCGAACACCGGGGAGCTGTTTTTT.